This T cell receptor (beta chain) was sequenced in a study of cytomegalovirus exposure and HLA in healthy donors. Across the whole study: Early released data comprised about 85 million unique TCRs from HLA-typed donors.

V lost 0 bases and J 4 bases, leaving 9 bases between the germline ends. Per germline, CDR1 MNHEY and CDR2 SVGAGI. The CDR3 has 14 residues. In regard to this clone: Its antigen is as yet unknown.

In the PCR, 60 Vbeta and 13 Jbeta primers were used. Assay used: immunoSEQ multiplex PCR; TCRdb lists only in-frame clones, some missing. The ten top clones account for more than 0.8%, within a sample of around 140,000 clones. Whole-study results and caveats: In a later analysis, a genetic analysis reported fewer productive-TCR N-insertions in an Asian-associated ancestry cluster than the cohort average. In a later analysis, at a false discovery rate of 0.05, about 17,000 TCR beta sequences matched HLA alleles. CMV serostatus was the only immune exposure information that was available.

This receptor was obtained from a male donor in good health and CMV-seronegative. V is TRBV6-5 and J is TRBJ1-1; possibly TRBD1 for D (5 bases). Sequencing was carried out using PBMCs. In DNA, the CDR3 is TGTGCCAGCAGTTACTCGGGGGGGGGCACTGAAGCTTTCTTT. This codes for CASSYSGGGTEAFF.